This TCR beta chain stems from a study of T-cell memory formation after mild COVID-19. On the study more broadly: Each donor largely had its own TCR clusters.

TCRdb redid the calling of the 5' RACE reads with MiXCR, one entry per CDR3 protein. This sample has approximately 270,000 distinct CDR3 sequences; 16% occur once, and the top ten carry less than 30%. This clonotype turned up a few times. CDR1 and CDR2 from the germline V gene are ENHRY and SYGVKD. With 6 bases removed from V and 2 bases from J, the gap between germline ends came to 16 bases. The CDR3 has 15 residues. The TCR sequence derives from a man aged 18 to 29 who had mild COVID-19 (a few samples of this study predate the infection). Cell type and time point are not known. This sequence joins TRBV10-3 and TRBJ1-2; TRBD1 might be the D (6 bases). The sample was PBMCs or a T cell subset sorted from them (not recorded which). The CDR3 sequence: CAISGSSGENYGYTF. The DNA for the CDR3 is TGTGCCATCAGCGGCTCTTCAGGGGAAAACTATGGCTACACCTTC.